The entry that follows covers one T cell receptor beta chain sequence. Its cognate antigen has yet to be identified. Per-nucleotide qualities are absent, and no much larger clonotype sits a single base away. All of the isolated RNA was reverse transcribed with the High Capacity cDNA Reverse Transcription Kit, so expressed TCRB transcripts were sequenced. Deep immunoSEQ sequencing was performed on naive, central memory and regulatory T cell samples, with an average of roughly 3.5 million total reads per sample. After sorted cells were lysed in RLT buffer, RNA was extracted with DNase-treated RNeasy Micro or Mini kits, with the choice depending on cell number. Each cell subset was processed separately to prevent cross-contamination, with patient and healthy donor samples processed together. Using the immunoSEQ multiplex PCR, TCRB sequences were amplified from cDNA into 87-bp fragments spanning the CDR3 region. The amplicons were sequenced using the Illumina HiSeq platform. Per the source publication's procedure: PCR bias was corrected computationally using synthetic template baselines, and reads within Hamming distance 2 were collapsed, with unmergeable singletons discarded. Reads were aligned against IMGT so that V, D and J genes, CDR3 length and insertions or deletions at six rearrangement sites could be assigned. Within each subset, clonotype counts were normalized to the number of sorted cells before true diversity and Gini coefficients were calculated with the tcR R package. The overlap coefficient, calculated on TCRB nucleotide sequences, was used to measure repertoire sharing. As a proxy for the pre-selection repertoire, out-of-frame TCRB sequences from naive cells were analyzed. Imported from immuneACCESS, the table was reduced by TCRdb to in-frame sequences with V and J called. These copies leave out some clones; in studies compared against another copy, an unresolved V gene accounts for under half, and the cause of the remainder is not known. That table furnishes V, J and clone size, whereas the DNA furnished D and trimming. This sample is represented by about 660,000 clones; about 14% of them were singletons. 0.035% to 0.045% of the sample rests with the top ten.

The data were obtained in a study of beta chain features in type 1 diabetes listed by TCRdb under 2018. General notes on the study: No differences in mean age, gender distribution, total cell number or subset yield were found between patients and healthy donors. A total of 85 million to 110 million sorted cells were examined across all samples, and RNA yield correlated strongly with the number of cells per subset. In the study, recently diagnosed type 1 diabetes patients and matched healthy donors were compared on the TCRB repertoires of their sorted circulating CD4+ T cell subsets. Whereas all 28 donors provided naive and central memory subsets, regulatory and stem cell-like memory subsets were isolated from just 8 patients and about 8 healthy donors.

The paper's findings and limits, for the study overall: At VDJ recombination sites, type 1 diabetes patients had fewer insertions and more deleted nucleotides, which implies abnormalities in thymic rearrangement. Because cDNA was sequenced instead of genomic DNA, highly expressing activated cells could be over-represented, though the groups showed no difference in activation or CD3 levels. A moderate but significant shortening of TCRB CDR3 length was observed in type 1 diabetes patients in all four CD4+ subsets. Naive, central memory and regulatory TCRB repertoires appeared more similar among patients than among healthy donors. PCR might favor shorter templates, but patient and control samples were amplified and corrected together, so any skew would affect both groups equally. Because the HLA sub-analyses included only small numbers of individuals, any influence of HLA type on TCRB rearrangement was left unresolved.

Each donor gave one peripheral blood draw, averaging approximately 110 mL, which was collected into heparinised tubes. A BD FACSAria II and a panel including CD45RO, CCR7, CD25, CD127, CD95 and CD27 were used to sort naive, central memory, regulatory and stem cell-like memory CD4+ T cells. Purity was above 95% for every sorted population. PBMCs were separated immediately by Lymphoprep density gradient centrifugation and were stained directly, without being cultured. So that batch effects would be minimized, each experiment stained and sorted samples in pairs, pairing one healthy donor with one patient. The germline V gene provides CDR1 SQVTM and CDR2 ANQGSEA. The CDR3 starts with the cysteine, ends with the phenylalanine, and has 12 residues. Only CDR3 DNA remains: 36 bases, in frame from the first base.

The TCR was taken from a man aged 18 to 35 with type 1 diabetes. The specimen was naive CD4+ T cells from blood. According to the study, the label for this sample's cell subset or site signals: true naive CD4+ T cells. This chain joins TRBV29-1 to TRBJ2-5; a weak D assignment points to TRBD2 (5 bases agree). The DNA sequence is TGCGGCGCGGGCGAGGGTTCGGAGACCCAGTACTTC. This sequence encodes CGAGEGSETQYF.